Listed here are 14 T cell receptor beta chains from one sample, sequenced in a study of blood T cell repertoires in COVID-19. Only in-frame clones appear in the TCRdb table, and some are missing; sequencing was by immunoSEQ multiplex PCR. The sample has around 200,000 clones; 88% are singletons. The sample taken for sequencing was peripheral blood. These receptors were obtained from a young man with active or convalescent COVID-19.

The chain joins TRBV14 to TRBJ1-3; TRBD1 agrees at 7 bases. CDR3 length: 14 residues. The junction had 3 bases not matched to a gene; V was cut back by 5 bases and J by 2 bases. From germline, CDR1 is SGHDN and CDR2 FVKESK. DNA of the CDR3: TGTGCCAGCAGCAAACAGGGGACTGGAAACACCATATATTTT. Translated, it gives CASSKQGTGNTIYF.

This chain joins TRBV11-2 and TRBJ2-1; 7 bases map to TRBD2. V lost 1 base and J lost 4; bases outside the gene matches: 7. The CDR3 sequence is 16 residues long. CDR1 and CDR2 (germline): SGHAT, FQNNGV. DNA for the CDR3: TGTGCCAGCAGCTTAGTTGGCGGGAGAGGATACAATGAGCAGTTCTTC. Translation: CASSLVGGRGYNEQFF.

This clone was recorded once. V usage is TRBV16 and J usage is TRBJ2-1; maybe TRBD1 (5 bases). Germline V gene sequence: CDR1 KGHSY, CDR2 FQNENV. V lost 3 bases and J 4 bases, leaving 7 bases between the germline ends. The CDR3 has 13 residues. CDR3 protein: CASSHQGYNEQFF. The DNA of the CDR3 is TGTGCCAGCAGCCATCAGGGATACAATGAGCAGTTCTTC.

This clone was seen once. The V gene is TRBV4-3, the J gene TRBJ1-2; 7 bases fit TRBD1. In germline, CDR1 is LGHNA, CDR2 YSLEER. The CDR3 runs to 18 residues. Trimming removed 0 bases from V and 5 bases from J; junction bases left unmatched: 15. The CDR3 nucleotides read TGCGCCAGCAGCCAAGAGTTGGCCAGGGGGAGAAGTTGGTATGGCTACACCTTC. It is translated as CASSQELARGRSWYGYTF.

The V call is TRBV10-3, the J call TRBJ2-3, with 9 bases aligning to TRBD2. The trim removed 4 bases at V and 6 bases at J, leaving 14 bases unmatched. This CDR3 is built from 17 residues. Per germline, CDR1 ENHRY and CDR2 SYGVKD. The DNA of the CDR3 is TGTGCCATCAGTGGTGAGGTTGTGCGGGGGGGTCCCGATACGCAGTATTTT. This sequence encodes CAISGEVVRGGPDTQYF.

This sequence joins TRBV4-2 and TRBJ2-5; 12 nucleotides match TRBD2. J gave up 5 bases and V 4 bases, and 5 bases lay outside the gene matches. This CDR3 comprises 15 residues. CDR1 LGHNA and CDR2 YNFKEQ come from the germline V gene. DNA for the CDR3: TGTGCCAGCAGCCGTCCTAGCGGGGGGGTGGAGACCCAGTACTTC. Residues: CASSRPSGGVETQYF.

This chain links TRBV19 with TRBJ2-7; D is perhaps TRBD1 (6 bases). The V gene's germline CDR1 is LNHDA and CDR2 SQIVND (reference sequence). There are 11 residues in the CDR3. Between the trimmed V and J ends, which lost 9 bases and 2 bases, there was a span of 8 bases. The CDR3 reads CASGQTYEQYF. Written as DNA, the CDR3 is TGTGCCAGCGGACAGACCTACGAGCAGTACTTC.

This chain joins TRBV6-2 or TRBV6-3 and TRBJ2-7; 7 bases fit TRBD2. CDR3 length equals 16 residues. Germline V CDR1 and CDR2: MNHEY, SVGEGT. Losses at the gene ends were 5 bases for V and 0 bases for J; bases not matched to a gene: 10. The DNA of the CDR3 is TGTGCCAGCAGTACCAGAAGCGGGATTTCCTCCTACGAGCAGTACTTC. This gives the protein CASSTRSGISSYEQYF.

The chain recombines TRBV25-1 with TRBJ1-2, with D unresolved. Germline V gene lookup returns CDR1 MGHDK and CDR2 SYGVNS. V was cut by 5 bases and J by 4 bases, with 17 bases left in between. This CDR3 spans 15 amino acids. The CDR3 loop is CASSSQEVKSYGYTF. In DNA, the CDR3 is TGTGCCAGCAGTTCCCAGGAGGTAAAGAGCTATGGCTACACCTTC.

V is TRBV19 and J is TRBJ2-5; D not certain. The CDR3 loop spans 11 amino acids. The germline V gene encodes CDR1 LNHDA and CDR2 SQIVND (reference sequence). Between the trimmed V and J ends, which lost 4 bases and 2 bases, there was a span of 2 bases. The CDR3 sequence: CASSTQETQYF. The CDR3 DNA reads TGTGCCAGTAGTACTCAAGAGACCCAGTACTTC.

CDR3 nucleotides: TGCGCCAGCAGCGGGGGGGCTGGGGCCAACGTCCTGACTTTC. Protein sequence: CASSGGAGANVLTF. V usage is TRBV4-3 and J usage is TRBJ2-6, with 7 bases identical to TRBD2. The CDR3 extends over 14 amino acids. J was trimmed by 2 bases and V by 5 bases; bases with no gene match: 0. The germline V gene encodes CDR1 LGHNA and CDR2 YSLEER.

The chain joins TRBV5-4 to TRBJ2-3; tentative D call: TRBD1 (6 bases). The CDR3 totals 15 residues. Germline V gene data show CDR1 as SGHNT and CDR2 as YYREEE (reference sequence). With 3 bases removed from V and 1 base from J, the gap between germline ends came to 12 bases. In DNA, the CDR3 is TGTGCCAGCAGCTCACAGGGTATAGGCACAGATACGCAGTATTTT. Its translation is CASSSQGIGTDTQYF.

Notes on this clone: At one of its ends the junction is not consistent with the germline gene, which may arise from a read error. This rearrangement joins TRBV7-7 to TRBJ1-2; D may be TRBD1 (6 bases). The CDR3 covers 15 residues. The germline V gene encodes CDR1 SSHAT and CDR2 FNYEAQ (reference sequence). CDR3 coding DNA: TGTGCTAGCAGCCCCTTGGGGGGGGCCAACTATGGCTACACCTTC. This codes for CASSPLGGANYGYTF.

This chain uses TRBV24-1 with TRBJ2-1; no reliable D call. Trimming removed 1 base at V and 6 bases at J, with 6 bases between. CDR1 KGHDR and CDR2 SFDVKD come from the germline V gene. The CDR3 spans 13 residues. As DNA, the CDR3 is TGTGCCACCAGTGATTTCGTATCCAATGAGCAGTTCTTC. It encodes CATSDFVSNEQFF.